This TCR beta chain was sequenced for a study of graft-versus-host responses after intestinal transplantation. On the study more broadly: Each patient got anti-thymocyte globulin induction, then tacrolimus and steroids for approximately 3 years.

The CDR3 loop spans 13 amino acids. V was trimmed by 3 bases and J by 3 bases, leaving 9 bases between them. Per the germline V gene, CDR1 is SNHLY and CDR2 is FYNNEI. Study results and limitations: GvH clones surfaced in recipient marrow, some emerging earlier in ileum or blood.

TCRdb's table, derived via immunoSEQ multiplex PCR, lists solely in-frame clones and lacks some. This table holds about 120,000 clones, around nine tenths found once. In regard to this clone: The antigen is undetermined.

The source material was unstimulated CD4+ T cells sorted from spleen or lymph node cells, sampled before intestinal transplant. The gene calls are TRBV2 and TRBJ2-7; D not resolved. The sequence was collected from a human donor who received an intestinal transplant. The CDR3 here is CASSDGGIYEQYF. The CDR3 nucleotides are TGTGCCAGCAGTGATGGTGGCATCTACGAGCAGTACTTC.